The clone carrying this TCR beta chain came up a few times. This sample was taken from a study of human T cells and chemical hapten exposure. The J segment lost 5 bases and the V segment lost 8 bases, leaving 8 bases of the junction unmatched. CDR3 length equals 14 residues. The germline gives CDR1 SNHLY, CDR2 FYNNEI. TCRdb passed the RACE reads through MiXCR, listing each CDR3 protein once. The sample has roughly 80,000 distinct CDR3 sequences, 8.6% seen once. Described time point: healthy volunteer bleed at 6 weeks. Unfractionated whole blood yielded total RNA. The source is a female donor in good health. Some clones in this sample may be carry-over from other donors' samples. The chain joins TRBV2 to TRBJ2-7; the match to TRBD1 covers 11 bases. Sample: whole blood. The CDR3 DNA reads as TGTGCCAGCGCCTGGGGACAGGGGGTCAACGAGCAGTACTTC. It encodes CASAWGQGVNEQYF.